This passage covers 26 T cell receptor beta chains from one sample sequenced in a study of response to subunit inactivated influenza vaccine. TCRdb reprocessed the RT-PCR reads via MiXCR and lists one record per CDR3 protein. The sample has over 650,000 distinct CDR3 sequences, under 20% seen once. This material consisted of PBMCs from blood, taken roughly 5 days after vaccination. The receptors derive from a man aged 50 to 59 who received an inactivated influenza vaccine.

This clonotype was detected a few times. The CDR3: CASSEQGANTDTQYF. CDR3 coding DNA: TGTGCCAGCAGTGAACAGGGGGCGAACACAGATACGCAGTATTTT. The chain links TRBV7-6 to TRBJ2-3; TRBD1 matches 9 bases. This CDR3 spans 15 amino acids. Germline V gene data show CDR1 as SGHVS and CDR2 as FNYEAQ. The V segment lost 6 bases and the J segment 2 bases; nucleotides outside the gene matches: 6.

V gene TRBV5-1 combines with J gene TRBJ2-5, with TRBD2 identical over 9 bases. The CDR3 is 14 residues long. V shed 2 bases and J 5 bases; nucleotides not matched to a gene: 4. Germline values: CDR1 SGHRS, CDR2 YFSETQ. The CDR3 reads CASSFGTSRETQYF. CDR3 sequence (DNA): TGCGCCAGCAGCTTTGGGACTAGCAGGGAGACCCAGTACTTC. Combining the CDR3 with reference TRBV5-1 and TRBJ2-5 gives the whole variable domain KAGVTQTPRYLIKTRGQQVTLSCSPISGHRSVSWYQQTPGQGLQFLFEYFSETQRNKGNFPGRFSGRQFSNSRSEMNVSTLELGDSALYLCASSFGTSRETQYFGPGTRLLVL.

This CDR3 is CSVSGTEYNSPLHF. The CDR3 DNA reads TGCAGCGTTTCAGGGACAGAGTATAATTCACCCCTCCACTTT. The J gene is TRBJ1-6, the V gene TRBV29-1; 7 positions agree with TRBD1. V lost 5 bases and J lost 4; bases outside the gene matches: 5. Germline CDR1 and CDR2: SQVTM and ANQGSEA. CDR3 length: 14 amino acids.

This chain uses TRBV15 with TRBJ2-7; no clear D. This CDR3 has 13 residues. The germline gives CDR1 LNHNV, CDR2 YYDKDF (reference sequence). The V gene lost 0 bases and the J gene lost 6 bases, with 9 bases spanning the gap. The CDR3 sequence: CATSRDTRIEQYF. DNA of the CDR3: TGTGCCACCAGCAGAGATACCCGTATCGAGCAGTACTTC.

This sequence joins TRBV10-3 and TRBJ2-1, with TRBD2 matching 10 bases. The germline V gene encodes CDR1 ENHRY and CDR2 SYGVKD. Trimming cost V 7 bases and J 1 base; bases outside gene matches: 10. The CDR3 has 17 residues. The CDR3 here is CAIKSASGSRSYNEQFF. The CDR3 DNA reads as TGTGCCATCAAATCGGCTAGCGGGAGTCGGTCCTACAATGAGCAGTTCTTC.

The chain recombines TRBV7-2 with TRBJ2-1; D is ambiguous. The CDR3 length is 15 residues. V lost 1 base and J 0 bases, leaving 7 bases between the germline ends. Germline V gene sequence: CDR1 SGHTA, CDR2 FQGNSA. CDR3: CASSLDHRSYNEQFF. The CDR3 DNA sequence: TGTGCCAGCAGCTTAGACCACCGCTCCTACAATGAGCAGTTCTTC.

This sequence joins TRBV6-1 and TRBJ2-1, with D tentatively TRBD1 (8 bases). V was clipped by 6 bases and J by 4 bases, with 25 bases between them. Germline V lookup: CDR1 MNHNS, CDR2 SASEGT. This CDR3 comprises 18 residues. The CDR3 loop is CASRGTGGHREGYNEQFF. The CDR3 DNA sequence: TGTGCCAGCAGGGGAACAGGGGGTCACAGGGAGGGATACAATGAGCAGTTCTTC.

The chain couples TRBV3-1 to TRBJ1-2, with D possibly matching TRBD1 (5 bases). V gave up 6 bases and J gave up 5 bases, with 10 bases separating them. The germline V gene encodes CDR1 LGHDT and CDR2 YNNKEL (reference sequence). The CDR3 length is 12 residues. CDR3 residues: CASSRGEYGYTF. The CDR3 DNA follows: TGTGCCAGCAGTAGAGGGGAGTATGGCTACACCTTC.

The genes are TRBV3-1 and TRBJ2-1, with D unclear. The ends were cut back, 4 bases at V and 6 bases at J, with 16 bases in the middle. Germline V CDR1 and CDR2: LGHDT, YNNKEL (reference sequence). This CDR3 contains 15 residues. The CDR3 protein is CASSLTLDASNEQFF. The CDR3 DNA follows: TGTGCCAGCAGCCTAACTTTGGACGCGTCCAATGAGCAGTTCTTC.

This clonotype was detected only a few times. The V and J genes are TRBV9 and TRBJ2-1, with TRBD2 identical over 7 bases. V shed 4 bases and J 7 bases; nucleotides not matched to a gene: 8. This CDR3 spans 14 amino acids. Germline V gene data show CDR1 as SGDLS and CDR2 as YYNGEE. The CDR3 nucleotides read TGTGCCAGCAGCAACCGGGACTACACAAATGAGCAGTTCTTC. It encodes CASSNRDYTNEQFF.

This sequence joins TRBV20-1 and TRBJ2-3; the D is unclear. V was trimmed by 1 base and J by 5 bases, leaving 10 bases between them. The CDR3 contains 13 residues. Looked up from germline, CDR1 is DFQATT and CDR2 is SNEGSKA (reference sequence). The CDR3 DNA is TGCAGTGCTAGAGTCGGGTCACTAGATACGCAGTATTTT. Translated, it gives CSARVGSLDTQYF.

J is TRBJ2-3 and V is TRBV6-2 or TRBV6-3; the D is unclear. The CDR3 is made up of 13 amino acids. The V and J ends lost 6 bases and 2 bases respectively, with 9 bases between them. Germline assignment: CDR1 MNHEY and CDR2 SVGEGT. CDR3 sequence: CASRDGPTDTQYF. The DNA of the CDR3 is TGTGCCAGCAGGGACGGCCCCACAGATACGCAGTATTTT.

J is TRBJ2-2 and V is TRBV24-1; 11 bases align to TRBD1. V dropped 10 bases and J dropped 2; count of bases not matched to a gene: 11. From germline, CDR1 is KGHDR and CDR2 SFDVKD. The CDR3 spans 17 residues. The CDR3 DNA sequence: TGTGCCACTTCCGGGACAGGGGGATTGGGCAACACCGGGGAGCTGTTTTTT. Translation gives CATSGTGGLGNTGELFF.

This clonotype was counted between two and nine times. This chain uses TRBV12-3 or TRBV12-4 with TRBJ1-5; D perhaps matches TRBD1 (5 bases). Trimming removed 7 bases from V and 2 bases from J, with 18 bases in between. CDR3 length: 16 amino acids. This CDR3 is CASKTQGQVGNQPQHF. As DNA, the CDR3 is TGTGCCAGCAAAACTCAGGGTCAGGTTGGCAATCAGCCCCAGCATTTT.

Only a few counts were recorded for this clonotype. The V and J genes are TRBV7-2 and TRBJ2-7; 9 bases align to TRBD1. V was pared by 8 bases and J by 3 bases, with 8 bases of the junction left unmatched. The CDR3 runs to 14 residues. Germline V gene data show CDR1 as SGHTA and CDR2 as FQGNSA. CDR3 amino acids: CASGTGTGNYEQYF. The CDR3 region has the DNA TGTGCCAGCGGAACCGGGACAGGGAACTACGAGCAGTACTTC.

This clonotype was observed a few times. The V call is TRBV10-3, the J call TRBJ2-3, with D unclear. Per germline, CDR1 ENHRY and CDR2 SYGVKD. The CDR3 covers 11 residues. V lost 4 bases and J 6 bases, leaving 5 bases between the germline ends. The CDR3 protein is CAISVGDTQYF. CDR3 nucleotide sequence: TGTGCCATCAGTGTGGGGGATACGCAGTATTTT.

This clonotype was seen a few times. This chain joins TRBV20-1 and TRBJ2-3; 10 bases align to TRBD1. The germline V gene encodes CDR1 DFQATT and CDR2 SNEGSKA (reference sequence). This CDR3 region has 15 residues. V was clipped by 4 bases and J by 0 bases; unmatched bases: 4. This CDR3 reads CSATWGQGSTDTQYF. The CDR3 region has the DNA TGCAGTGCTACATGGGGACAGGGGAGCACAGATACGCAGTATTTT.

V gene TRBV6-2 or TRBV6-3 combines with J gene TRBJ1-2; D unresolved. Trimming stripped 1 base from V and 6 bases from J, with 6 bases between. Looked up from germline, CDR1 is MNHEY and CDR2 is SVGEGT. There are 12 residues in the CDR3. The CDR3 nucleotides are TGTGCCAGCAGTTACTGGACCCATGGCTACACCTTC. It specifies CASSYWTHGYTF.

This sequence joins TRBV5-1 and TRBJ1-1; D uncertain. The CDR3 is 16 amino acids. Germline lookup yields CDR1 SGHRS and CDR2 YFSETQ. V gave up 4 bases and J gave up 0 bases, with 16 bases separating them. The CDR3 region is CASSEKRTDMNTEAFF. As DNA, the CDR3 is TGCGCCAGCAGCGAAAAAAGGACTGATATGAACACTGAAGCTTTCTTT.

This clonotype occurred a few times. The chain couples TRBV13 to TRBJ2-5; D is perhaps TRBD1 or TRBD2 (5 bases each). V lost 5 bases and J lost 7, with 17 bases in between. Germline V gives CDR1 PRHDT, CDR2 FYEKMQ (reference sequence). This CDR3 contains 14 residues. The CDR3 DNA sequence: TGTGCCAGCAGCCCCCCGGGGACCTTGGGGACCCAGTACTTC. This gives the protein CASSPPGTLGTQYF.

This rearrangement joins TRBV27 to TRBJ2-7, with TRBD2 matching 8 bases. CDR1 and CDR2 from the germline V gene are MNHEY and SMNVEV (reference sequence). The CDR3 is made up of 15 amino acids. The V segment lost 5 bases and the J segment 4 bases; nucleotides outside the gene matches: 10. This CDR3 is CASSPGTRGGYEQYF. The CDR3 DNA reads as TGTGCCAGCAGTCCCGGGACTAGGGGGGGATACGAGCAGTACTTC.

This clonotype came up a few times. This sequence joins TRBV10-3 and TRBJ2-5; D is unclear. CDR3 length equals 14 residues. Germline loops: CDR1 ENHRY, CDR2 SYGVKD. Trimming stripped 0 bases from V and 4 bases from J, with 9 bases between. The CDR3 is CAISESGRRETQYF. The CDR3 DNA is TGTGCCATCAGTGAGTCAGGCCGGAGAGAGACCCAGTACTTC.

This clonotype turned up a few times. J is TRBJ2-5 and V is TRBV4-2; no definite D call. Germline values: CDR1 LGHNA, CDR2 YNFKEQ. The V gene lost 4 bases and the J gene lost 1 base, with 13 bases spanning the gap. This CDR3 is 15 amino acids long. The CDR3 DNA follows: TGTGCCAGCAGCCGGACGATTAGCAGCCAAGAGACCCAGTACTTC. Its protein product is CASSRTISSQETQYF.

V and J are TRBV3-1 and TRBJ1-1, with D possibly TRBD1 on 5 matching bases. Trimming stripped 1 base from V and 4 bases from J, with 13 bases between. Germline-derived CDR1 and CDR2 are LGHDT and YNNKEL (reference sequence). The CDR3 is 15 amino acids. CDR3 residues: CASSQVSGSSTEAFF. Here the CDR3 DNA reads TGTGCCAGCAGCCAAGTCTCAGGGAGCAGCACTGAAGCTTTCTTT.

V and J are TRBV25-1 and TRBJ2-7; 7 bases align to TRBD2. V lost 3 bases to trimming and J lost 2 bases; unmatched junction nucleotides: 10. Germline loops: CDR1 MGHDK, CDR2 SYGVNS. This CDR3 contains 16 residues. DNA for the CDR3: TGTGCCAGCAGTGATTGGGGGGAGGGAGGAGCCTACGAGCAGTACTTC. Protein sequence: CASSDWGEGGAYEQYF.

This clonotype showed up just a few times. The rearrangement joins TRBV7-9 to TRBJ2-7; D is undetermined. The ends were cut back, 4 bases at V and 0 bases at J, with 19 bases in the middle. Germline V gene sequence: CDR1 SEHNR, CDR2 FQNEAQ (reference sequence). This CDR3 is built from 17 residues. In DNA, the CDR3 is TGTGCCAGCAGCTACGCGTTACGGTCCCTAAGCTCCTACGAGCAGTACTTC. Translating it yields CASSYALRSLSSYEQYF. The whole variable domain, remainder taken from reference TRBV7-9 and TRBJ2-7, is DTGVSQNPRHKITKRGQNVTFRCDPISEHNRLYWYRQTLGQGPEFLTYFQNEAQLEKSRLLSDRFSAERPKGSFSTLEIQRTEQGDSAMYLCASSYALRSLSSYEQYFGPGTRLTVT.